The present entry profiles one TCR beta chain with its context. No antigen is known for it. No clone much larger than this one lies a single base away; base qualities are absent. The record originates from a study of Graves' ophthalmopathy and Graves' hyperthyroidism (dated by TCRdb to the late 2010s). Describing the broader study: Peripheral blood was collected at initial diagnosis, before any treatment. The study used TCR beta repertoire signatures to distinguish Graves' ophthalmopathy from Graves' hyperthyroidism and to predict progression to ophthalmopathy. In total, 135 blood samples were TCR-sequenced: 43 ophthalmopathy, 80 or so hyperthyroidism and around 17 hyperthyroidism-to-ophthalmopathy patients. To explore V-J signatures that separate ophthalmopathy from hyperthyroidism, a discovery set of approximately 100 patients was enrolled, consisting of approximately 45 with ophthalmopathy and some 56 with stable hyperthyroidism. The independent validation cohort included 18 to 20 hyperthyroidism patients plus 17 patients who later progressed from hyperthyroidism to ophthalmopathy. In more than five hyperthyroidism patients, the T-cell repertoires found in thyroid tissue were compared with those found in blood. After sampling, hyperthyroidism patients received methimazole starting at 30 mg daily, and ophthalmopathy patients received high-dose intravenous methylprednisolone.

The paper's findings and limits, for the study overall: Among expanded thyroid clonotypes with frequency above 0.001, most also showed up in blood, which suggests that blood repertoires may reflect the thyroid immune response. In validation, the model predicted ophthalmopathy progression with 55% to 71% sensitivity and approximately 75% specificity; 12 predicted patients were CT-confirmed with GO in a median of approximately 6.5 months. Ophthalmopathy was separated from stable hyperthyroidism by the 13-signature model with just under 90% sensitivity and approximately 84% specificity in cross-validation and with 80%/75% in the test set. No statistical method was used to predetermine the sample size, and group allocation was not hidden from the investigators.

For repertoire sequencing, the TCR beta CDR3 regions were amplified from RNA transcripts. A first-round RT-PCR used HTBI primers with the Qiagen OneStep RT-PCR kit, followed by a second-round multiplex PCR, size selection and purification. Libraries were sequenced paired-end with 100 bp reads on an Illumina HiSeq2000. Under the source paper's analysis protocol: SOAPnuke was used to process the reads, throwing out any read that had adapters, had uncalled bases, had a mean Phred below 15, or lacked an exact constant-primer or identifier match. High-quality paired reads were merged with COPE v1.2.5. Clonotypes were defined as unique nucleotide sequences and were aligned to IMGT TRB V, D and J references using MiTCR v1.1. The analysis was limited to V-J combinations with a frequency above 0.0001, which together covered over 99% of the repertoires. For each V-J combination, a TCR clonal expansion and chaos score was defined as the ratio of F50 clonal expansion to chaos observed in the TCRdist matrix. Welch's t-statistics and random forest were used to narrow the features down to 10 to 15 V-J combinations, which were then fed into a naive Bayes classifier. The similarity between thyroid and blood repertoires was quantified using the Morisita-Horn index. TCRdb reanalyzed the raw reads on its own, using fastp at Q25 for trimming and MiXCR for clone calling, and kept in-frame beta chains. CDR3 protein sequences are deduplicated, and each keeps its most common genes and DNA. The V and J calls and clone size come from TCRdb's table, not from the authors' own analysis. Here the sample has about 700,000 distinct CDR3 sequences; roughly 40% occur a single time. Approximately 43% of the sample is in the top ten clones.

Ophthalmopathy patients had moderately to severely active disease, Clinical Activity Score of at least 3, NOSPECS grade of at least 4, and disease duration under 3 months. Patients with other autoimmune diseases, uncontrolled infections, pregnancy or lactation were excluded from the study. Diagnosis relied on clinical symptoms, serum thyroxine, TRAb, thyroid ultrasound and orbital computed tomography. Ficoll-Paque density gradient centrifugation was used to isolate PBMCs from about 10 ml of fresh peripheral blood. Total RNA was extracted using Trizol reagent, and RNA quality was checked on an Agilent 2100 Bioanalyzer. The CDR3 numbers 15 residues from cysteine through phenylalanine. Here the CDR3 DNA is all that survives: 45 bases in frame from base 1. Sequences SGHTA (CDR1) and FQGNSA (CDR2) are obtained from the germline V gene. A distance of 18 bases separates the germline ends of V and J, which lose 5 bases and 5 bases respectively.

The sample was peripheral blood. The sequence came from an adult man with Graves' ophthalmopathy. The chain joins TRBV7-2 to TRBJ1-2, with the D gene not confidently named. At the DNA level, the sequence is TGTGCCAGCAGCCCAAGAGTAGGGCAAGGATATGGCTACACCTTC. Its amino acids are CASSPRVGQGYGYTF. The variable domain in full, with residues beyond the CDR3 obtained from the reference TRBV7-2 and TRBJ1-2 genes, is GAGVSQSPSNKVTEKGKDVELRCDPISGHTALYWYRQSLGQGLEFLIYFQGNSAPDKSGLPSDRFSAERTGGSVSTLTIQRTQQEDSAVYLCASSPRVGQGYGYTFGSGTRLTVV.